This T cell receptor (beta chain) appears in the sequencing data of a study of cytomegalovirus exposure and HLA in healthy donors. Study-wide results and limits: Later on, analysis showed that most CMV-associated TCR beta chains appeared to be HLA-restricted. The classifier, whose performance was assessed in both the original and validation cohorts, reportedly diagnosed cytomegalovirus status with high specificity and sensitivity.

Germline assignment: CDR1 SGHTA and CDR2 FQGNSA. The ends lost 6 bases at V and 4 bases at J; junction bases unmatched: 1. The CDR3 loop spans 13 amino acids. PCR amplification relied on 60 Vbeta primers (plus 13 Jbeta primers). Here immunoSEQ multiplex PCR was the method, and the copy in TCRdb shows in-frame clones only, minus some. Of 150,000 to 200,000 clones listed, roughly 85% are singletons. Points on this clone: Antigen unknown.

Sequencing was performed on PBMCs. The source of this sequence is a man between 18 and 29 years old in good health and CMV-seropositive. V usage is TRBV7-2 and J usage is TRBJ1-5, with 9 nucleotides matching TRBD1. The CDR3 nucleotides read TGTGCCAGCAGACAGGGGGCTAATCAGCCCCAGCATTTT. This translates into CASRQGANQPQHF.